This T cell receptor beta chain appears in the sequencing data of a study of blood T cells in healthy people across ages. Germline V CDR1 and CDR2: DFQATT, SNEGSKA (reference sequence). V trimming: 4 bases; J trimming: 6 bases; junction bases outside the gene matches: 2. CDR3 size: 11 residues. The second PCR ran roughly 6 to 11 cycles with a sample-barcoded 5' primer and J-beta primers. Each cDNA molecule received a tag from a template-switch adaptor that had 12 random nucleotides. The yield of each sample was at least 2.5 million CDR3-containing paired-end reads. From the 5' RACE reads, TCRdb called clonotypes with MiXCR, one entry per CDR3 protein. In the table there are about 1.6 million distinct CDR3 sequences, roughly a third of which are singletons.

This TCR came from a woman aged 25 to 45 in good health. What was sequenced was blood. The chain links TRBV20-1 to TRBJ2-7; the match to TRBD1 covers 8 bases. The CDR3 sequence: CSATGTGEQYF. CDR3 sequence (DNA): TGCAGTGCTACTGGGACAGGCGAGCAGTACTTC.